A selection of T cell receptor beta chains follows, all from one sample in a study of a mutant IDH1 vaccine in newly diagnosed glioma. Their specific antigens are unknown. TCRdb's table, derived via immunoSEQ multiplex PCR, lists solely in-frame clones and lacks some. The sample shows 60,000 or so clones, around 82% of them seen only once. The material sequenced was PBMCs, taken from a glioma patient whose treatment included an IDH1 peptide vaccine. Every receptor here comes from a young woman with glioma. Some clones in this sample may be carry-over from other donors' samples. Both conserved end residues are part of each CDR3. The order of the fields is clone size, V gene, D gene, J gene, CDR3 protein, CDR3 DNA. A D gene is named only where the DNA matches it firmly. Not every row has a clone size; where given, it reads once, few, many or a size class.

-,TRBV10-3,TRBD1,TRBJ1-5,CAISDDRQGLSQPQHF,TGTGCCATCAGTGATGACCGACAGGGTTTGAGTCAGCCCCAGCATTTT
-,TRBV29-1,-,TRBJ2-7,CSVDWGARFGGEQYF,TGCAGCGTTGATTGGGGGGCACGTTTTGGAGGCGAGCAGTACTTC
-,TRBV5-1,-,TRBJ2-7,CASSLYQGYEQYF,TGCGCCAGCAGCTTATATCAGGGGTACGAGCAGTACTTC
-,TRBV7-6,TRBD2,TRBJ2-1,CASSYRTSGRDEQFF,TGTGCCAGCAGCTACCGGACTAGCGGGAGGGACGAGCAGTTCTTC
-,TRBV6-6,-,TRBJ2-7,CAGSYGPRSSYEQYF,TGTGCCGGCAGTTACGGACCGAGAAGCTCCTACGAGCAGTACTTC
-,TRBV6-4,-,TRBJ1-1,CASSLEGNTEAFF,TGTGCCAGCAGTCTGGAGGGGAACACTGAAGCTTTCTTT
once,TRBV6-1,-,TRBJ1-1,CANSAVNTEAFF,TGTGCCAACAGCGCAGTGAACACTGAAGCTTTCTTT
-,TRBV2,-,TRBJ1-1,CASSDPLQGGRTNTEAFF,TGTGCCAGCAGTGACCCGTTACAGGGAGGGCGGACGAACACTGAAGCTTTCTTT
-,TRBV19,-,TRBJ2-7,CASSIDGTRYEQYF,TGTGCCAGTAGTATAGATGGGACCAGATACGAGCAGTACTTC
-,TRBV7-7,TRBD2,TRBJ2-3,CASSPRSVAGEYTDTQYF,TGTGCCAGCAGCCCCAGATCGGTAGCGGGGGAGTATACAGATACGCAGTATTTT
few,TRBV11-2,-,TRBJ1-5,CASSLGELNQPQHF,TGTGCCAGCAGCTTAGGGGAACTCAATCAGCCCCAGCATTTT
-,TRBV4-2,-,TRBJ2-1,CASSQESLAAQRRNEQFF,TGTGCCAGCAGCCAAGAATCCCTGGCCGCCCAGAGGCGCAATGAGCAGTTCTTC
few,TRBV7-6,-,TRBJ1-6,CASSFGGQGSPLHF,TGTGCCAGCAGCTTCGGGGGCCAGGGTTCACCCCTCCACTTT
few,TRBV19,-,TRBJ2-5,CASSIWGGDQETQYF,TGTGCCAGTAGTATTTGGGGAGGTGATCAAGAGACCCAGTACTTC
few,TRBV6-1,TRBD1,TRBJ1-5,CAAGTGQPQHF,TGTGCCGCAGGGACAGGACAGCCCCAGCATTTT
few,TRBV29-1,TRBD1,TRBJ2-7,CSVLDYTGTGPSYEQYF,TGCAGCGTTTTGGATTACACCGGGACAGGGCCTTCCTACGAGCAGTACTTC
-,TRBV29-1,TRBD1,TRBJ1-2,CSVDRTGGHGYTF,TGCAGCGTTGATCGGACAGGGGGCCATGGCTACACCTTC
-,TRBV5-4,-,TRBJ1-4,CASSRIGGLGEKLFF,TGTGCCAGCTCACGAATCGGAGGACTCGGTGAAAAACTGTTTTTT
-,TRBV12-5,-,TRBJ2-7,CASGLSPDGGSYEQYF,TGTGCTAGTGGTTTGAGCCCGGACGGGGGTTCCTACGAGCAGTACTTC
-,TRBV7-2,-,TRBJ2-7,CASSRYYEQYF,TGTGCCAGCAGCCGGTACTACGAGCAGTACTTC
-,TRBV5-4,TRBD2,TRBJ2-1,CASSFAGGNNEQFF,TGTGCCAGCAGCTTTGCGGGAGGAAACAATGAGCAGTTCTTC
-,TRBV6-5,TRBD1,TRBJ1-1,CASSYGQASTEAFF,TGTGCCAGCAGTTACGGACAGGCTAGCACTGAAGCTTTCTTT
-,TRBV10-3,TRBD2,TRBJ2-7,CAISDGGAYEQYF,TGTGCCATCAGTGATGGGGGGGCCTACGAGCAGTACTTC
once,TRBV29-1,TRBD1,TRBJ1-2,CSVDRGSGGYTF,TGCAGCGTTGACAGGGGGAGTGGCGGCTACACCTTC
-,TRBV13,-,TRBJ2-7,CASSSGAYEQYF,TGTGCCAGCAGCTCGGGCGCGTACGAGCAGTACTTC
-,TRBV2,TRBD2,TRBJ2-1,CASGGGLAGTEQFF,TGTGCCAGCGGGGGGGGACTAGCGGGAACTGAGCAGTTCTTC
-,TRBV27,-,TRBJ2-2,CASSLKITGELFF,TGTGCCAGCAGCTTGAAGATTACCGGGGAGCTGTTTTTT
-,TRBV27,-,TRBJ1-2,CASRTNYGYTF,TGTGCCAGCAGGACTAACTATGGCTACACCTTC
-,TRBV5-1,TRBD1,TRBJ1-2,CASSLAGQGFGYTF,TGCGCCAGCAGCTTGGCCGGACAGGGCTTCGGCTACACCTTC
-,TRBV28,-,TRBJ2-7,CASSLWILGGTDSGEQYF,TGTGCCAGCAGTTTATGGATTTTAGGGGGGACTGACTCAGGGGAGCAGTACTTC
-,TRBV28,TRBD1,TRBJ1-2,CASLPGQGPRYGYTF,TGTGCCAGTCTCCCGGGACAGGGGCCTCGGTATGGCTACACCTTC
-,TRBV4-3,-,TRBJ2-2,CASSQDSTGELFF,TGCGCCAGCAGCCAAGATAGCACCGGGGAGCTGTTTTTT
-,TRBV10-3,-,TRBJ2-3,CAIGGLDTDTQYF,TGTGCCATAGGAGGGTTGGACACAGATACGCAGTATTTT
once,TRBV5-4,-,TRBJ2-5,CASSWGQETQYF,TGTGCCAGCAGCTGGGGGCAAGAGACCCAGTACTTC
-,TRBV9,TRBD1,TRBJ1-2,CASSVALDRVKGYTF,TGTGCCAGCAGCGTAGCCCTCGACAGGGTCAAAGGCTACACCTTC
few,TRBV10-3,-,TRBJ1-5,CAISETLDQPQHF,TGTGCCATCAGTGAGACACTCGACCAGCCCCAGCATTTT
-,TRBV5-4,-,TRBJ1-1,CASSPLQGTEAFF,TGTGCCAGCAGCCCGCTCCAGGGCACTGAAGCTTTCTTT
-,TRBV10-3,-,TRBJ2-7,CATQGGTYEQYF,TGTGCCACCCAGGGGGGGACCTACGAGCAGTACTTC
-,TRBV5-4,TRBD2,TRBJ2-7,CASSPGLAAYEQYF,TGTGCCAGCAGCCCAGGACTAGCTGCCTACGAGCAGTACTTC
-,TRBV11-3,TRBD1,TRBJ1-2,CASSLAGTENYGYTF,TGTGCCAGCAGCTTAGCGGGGACAGAGAACTATGGCTACACCTTC
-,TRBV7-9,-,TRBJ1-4,CASSFWSLSPANEKLFF,TGTGCCAGCAGTTTTTGGAGCTTAAGCCCAGCTAATGAAAAACTGTTTTTT
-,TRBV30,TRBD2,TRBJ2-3,CAWSGSGSFTDTQYF,TGTGCCTGGAGTGGAAGCGGGAGCTTCACAGATACGCAGTATTTT
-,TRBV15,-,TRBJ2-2,CATSSDFSTGELFF,TGTGCCACCAGCAGTGACTTTAGCACCGGGGAGCTGTTTTTT
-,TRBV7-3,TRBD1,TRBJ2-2,CASSSSRTGTGELFF,TGTGCCAGCAGCTCCTCCCGGACAGGAACCGGGGAGCTGTTTTTT
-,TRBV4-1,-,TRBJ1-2,CASSQPGRSNYGYTF,TGCGCCAGCAGCCAACCGGGACGGAGTAACTATGGCTACACCTTC
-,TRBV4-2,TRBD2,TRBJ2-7,CASSQWASGSYEQYF,TGTGCCAGCAGCCAATGGGCTAGCGGATCCTACGAGCAGTACTTC
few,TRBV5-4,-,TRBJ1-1,CASSSARAEAFF,TGTGCCAGCAGCTCGGCGCGGGCTGAAGCTTTCTTT
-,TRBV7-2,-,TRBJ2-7,CASSFGPSYEQYF,TGTGCCAGCAGCTTCGGACCTTCCTACGAGCAGTACTTC